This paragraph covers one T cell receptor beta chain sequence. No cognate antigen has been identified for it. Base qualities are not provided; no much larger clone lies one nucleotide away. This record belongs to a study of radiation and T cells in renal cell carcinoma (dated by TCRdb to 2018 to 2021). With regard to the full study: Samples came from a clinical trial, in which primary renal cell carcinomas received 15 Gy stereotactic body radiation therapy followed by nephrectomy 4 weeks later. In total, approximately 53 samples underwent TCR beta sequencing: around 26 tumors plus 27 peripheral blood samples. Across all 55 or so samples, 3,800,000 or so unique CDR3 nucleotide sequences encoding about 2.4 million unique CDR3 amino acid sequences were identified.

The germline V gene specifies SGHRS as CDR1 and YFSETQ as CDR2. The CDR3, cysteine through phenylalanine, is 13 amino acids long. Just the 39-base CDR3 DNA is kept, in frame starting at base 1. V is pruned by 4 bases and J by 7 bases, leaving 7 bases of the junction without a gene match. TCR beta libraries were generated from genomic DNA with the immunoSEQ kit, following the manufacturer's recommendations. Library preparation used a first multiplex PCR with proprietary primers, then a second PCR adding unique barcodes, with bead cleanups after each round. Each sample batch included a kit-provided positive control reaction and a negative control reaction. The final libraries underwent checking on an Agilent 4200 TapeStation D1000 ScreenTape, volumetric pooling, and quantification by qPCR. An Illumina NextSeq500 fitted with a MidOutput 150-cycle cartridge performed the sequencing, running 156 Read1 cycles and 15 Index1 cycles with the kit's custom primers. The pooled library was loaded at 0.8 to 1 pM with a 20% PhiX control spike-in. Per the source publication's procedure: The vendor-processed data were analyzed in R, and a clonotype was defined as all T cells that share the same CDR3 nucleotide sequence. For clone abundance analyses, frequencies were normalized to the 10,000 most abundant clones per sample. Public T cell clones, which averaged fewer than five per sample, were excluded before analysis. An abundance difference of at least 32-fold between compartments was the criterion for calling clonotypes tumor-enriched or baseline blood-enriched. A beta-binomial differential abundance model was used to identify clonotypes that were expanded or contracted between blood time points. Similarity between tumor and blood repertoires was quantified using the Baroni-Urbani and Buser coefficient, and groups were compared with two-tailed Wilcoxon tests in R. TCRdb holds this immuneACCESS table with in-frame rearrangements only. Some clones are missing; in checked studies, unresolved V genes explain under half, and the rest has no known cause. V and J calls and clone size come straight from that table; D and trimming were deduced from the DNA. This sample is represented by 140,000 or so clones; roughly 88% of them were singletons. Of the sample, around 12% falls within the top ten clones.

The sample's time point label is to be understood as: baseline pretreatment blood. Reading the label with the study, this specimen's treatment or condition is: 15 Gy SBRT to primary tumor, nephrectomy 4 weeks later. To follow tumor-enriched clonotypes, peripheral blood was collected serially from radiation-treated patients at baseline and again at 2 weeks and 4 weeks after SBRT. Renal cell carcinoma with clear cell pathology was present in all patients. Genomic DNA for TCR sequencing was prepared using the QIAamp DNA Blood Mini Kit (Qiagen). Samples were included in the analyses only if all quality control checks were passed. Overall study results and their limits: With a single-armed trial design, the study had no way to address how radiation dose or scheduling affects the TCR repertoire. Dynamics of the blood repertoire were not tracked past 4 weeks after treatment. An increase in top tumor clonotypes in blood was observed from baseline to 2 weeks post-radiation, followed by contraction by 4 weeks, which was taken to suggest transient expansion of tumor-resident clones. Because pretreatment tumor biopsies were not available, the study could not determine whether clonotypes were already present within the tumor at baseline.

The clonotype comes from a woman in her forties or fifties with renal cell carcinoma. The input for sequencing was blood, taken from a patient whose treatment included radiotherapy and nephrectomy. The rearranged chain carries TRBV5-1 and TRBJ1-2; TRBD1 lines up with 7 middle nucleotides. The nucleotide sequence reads TGCGCCAGCAGCCACCGGGACAGCGGTGGCTACACCTTC. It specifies CASSHRDSGGYTF.